This T cell receptor (beta chain) emerged from a study of T cell responses to AZD1222 COVID-19 vaccine. Produced via immunoSEQ multiplex PCR; TCRdb's table is partial and in-frame only. The profile covers more than 80,000 clones, with around 91% appearing a single time and roughly 8% taken by the ten largest. V lost 5 bases and J lost 2, with 13 bases in between. Germline loops: CDR1 SGHTA, CDR2 FQGNSA. The CDR3 spans 14 residues. As for this clone: Its target is unknown.

Findings and caveats of the study: Donor demographics were predominantly white British with a female majority; clonal diversity may be underestimated. Only five to seven AZD1222 recipients tested seropositive at baseline.

Sequenced here: peripheral blood, sampled 28 days after the second AZD1222 dose. This TCR was sampled from an adult who received the AZD1222 COVID-19 vaccine. The chain is built from TRBV7-2 and TRBJ2-7; D may correspond to TRBD1 or TRBD2 (5 bases each). In DNA form, the CDR3 reads TGTGCCAGCAGCCCGGACATGACTACCTACGAGCAGTACTTC. Translating it yields CASSPDMTTYEQYF.